The text below deals with one T cell receptor (beta chain). Under the authors' procedure: Quantification of nucleated cells was approximated via reference gene primer amplification. Sequencing used immunoSEQ multiplex PCR; TCRdb keeps in-frame clones, though not all of them. Clonal size and the V and J genes are those of that table, whereas D and trimming came from the DNA. The data show over 45,000 clones, over 75% seen once. The sample belongs to a study of blood T cell repertoires in COVID-19. As for the study in general: Italy, Spain and the United States were the sources of the convalescent and acute COVID-19 samples. T cells, B-cell-depleted T cells, or PBMCs provided the cDNA or gDNA that served as material.

CDR3 length: 17 residues. CDR1 is MNHEY and CDR2 is SVGEGT in the germline V gene. V shed 2 bases, J shed 2 bases, and the junction held 7 bases outside the gene matches. This TCR came from a man aged 50-59 years with active COVID-19. Sequencing was carried out using peripheral blood. This chain joins TRBV6-2 or TRBV6-3 and TRBJ1-5; the match to TRBD1 covers 9 bases. In DNA, the CDR3 is TGTGCCAGCAGTTACGGAATACAGGGGGCTGGCAATCAGCCCCAGCATTTT. Its translation: CASSYGIQGAGNQPQHF.